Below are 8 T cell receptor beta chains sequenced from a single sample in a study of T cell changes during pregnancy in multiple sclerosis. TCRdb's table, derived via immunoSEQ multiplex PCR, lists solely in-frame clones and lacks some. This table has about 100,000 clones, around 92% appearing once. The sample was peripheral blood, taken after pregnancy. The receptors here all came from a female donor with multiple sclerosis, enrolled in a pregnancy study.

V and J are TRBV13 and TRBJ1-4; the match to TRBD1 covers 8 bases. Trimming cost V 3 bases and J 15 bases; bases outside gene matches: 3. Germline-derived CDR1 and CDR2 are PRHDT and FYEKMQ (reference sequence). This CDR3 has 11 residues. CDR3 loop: CASSFGQGLFF. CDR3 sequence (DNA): TGTGCCAGCAGCTTCGGACAGGGTTTGTTTTTT.

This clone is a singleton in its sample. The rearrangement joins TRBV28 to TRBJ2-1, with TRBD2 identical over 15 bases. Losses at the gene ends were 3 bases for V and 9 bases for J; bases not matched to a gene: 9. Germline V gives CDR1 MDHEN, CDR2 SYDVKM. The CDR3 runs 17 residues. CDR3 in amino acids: CASSFPLRTSGRGEQFF. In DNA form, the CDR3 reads TGTGCCAGCAGTTTCCCGTTGCGGACTAGCGGGAGGGGTGAGCAGTTCTTC.

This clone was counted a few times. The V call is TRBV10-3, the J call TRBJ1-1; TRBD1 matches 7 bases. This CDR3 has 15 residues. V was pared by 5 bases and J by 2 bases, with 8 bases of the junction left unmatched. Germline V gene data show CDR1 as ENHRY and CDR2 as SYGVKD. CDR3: CAISNGQARNTEAFF. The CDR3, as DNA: TGTGCCATCAGTAACGGACAGGCCAGAAACACTGAAGCTTTCTTT.

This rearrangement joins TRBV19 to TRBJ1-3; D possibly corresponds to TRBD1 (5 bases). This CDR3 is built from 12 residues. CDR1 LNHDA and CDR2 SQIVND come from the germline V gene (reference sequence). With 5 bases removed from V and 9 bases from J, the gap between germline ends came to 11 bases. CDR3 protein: CASSVSRATIYF. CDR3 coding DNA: TGTGCCAGTAGTGTCTCCAGGGCCACCATATATTTT.

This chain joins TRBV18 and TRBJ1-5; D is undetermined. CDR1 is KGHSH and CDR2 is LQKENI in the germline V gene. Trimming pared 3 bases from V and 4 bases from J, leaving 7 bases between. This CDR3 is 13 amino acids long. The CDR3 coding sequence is TGTGCCAGCTCACCTTCCCAAAATCAGCCCCAGCATTTT. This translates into CASSPSQNQPQHF.

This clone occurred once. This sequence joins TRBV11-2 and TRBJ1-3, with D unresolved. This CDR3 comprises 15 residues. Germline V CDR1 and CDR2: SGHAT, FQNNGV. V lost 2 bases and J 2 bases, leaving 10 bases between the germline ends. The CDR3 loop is CASSLWREAGNTIYF. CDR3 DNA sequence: TGTGCCAGCAGCTTATGGAGGGAAGCTGGAAACACCATATATTTT.

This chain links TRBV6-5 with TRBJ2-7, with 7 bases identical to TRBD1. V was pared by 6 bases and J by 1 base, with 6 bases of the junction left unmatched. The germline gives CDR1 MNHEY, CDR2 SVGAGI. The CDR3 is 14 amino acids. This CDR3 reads CASSLDRRSYEQYF. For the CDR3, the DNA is TGTGCCAGCAGCCTGGACAGGAGATCCTACGAGCAGTACTTC.

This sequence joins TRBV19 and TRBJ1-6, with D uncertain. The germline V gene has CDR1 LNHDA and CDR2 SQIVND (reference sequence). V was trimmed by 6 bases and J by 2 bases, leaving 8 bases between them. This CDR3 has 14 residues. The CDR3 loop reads CASRESTYNSPLHF. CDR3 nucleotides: TGTGCCAGTAGGGAGTCAACCTATAATTCACCCCTCCACTTT.